Following are 20 T cell receptor beta chains from one sample sequenced in a study of cytomegalovirus exposure and HLA in healthy donors. 60 Vbeta and 13 Jbeta primers were used in PCR. Libraries were prepared by immunoSEQ multiplex PCR; TCRdb keeps only in-frame clonotypes and omits some of them. The profile shows about 160,000 clones, 75% to 90% of them singletons. The material sequenced was PBMCs. The receptors were sampled from a male donor in good health and CMV-seropositive.

This clone was observed a handful of times. The chain employs TRBV10-3 and TRBJ2-7; TRBD2 agrees at 10 bases. The CDR3 contains 14 residues. V shed 10 bases, J shed 0 bases, and the junction held 6 bases outside the gene matches. Germline V gene lookup returns CDR1 ENHRY and CDR2 SYGVKD. The CDR3 spells CATAGTSVSYEQYF. CDR3 bases: TGTGCCACCGCCGGGACTAGCGTCTCCTACGAGCAGTACTTC.

This sequence joins TRBV7-9 and TRBJ1-4; D unclear. V lost 6 bases and J lost 8, with 13 bases in between. This CDR3 is 13 amino acids long. Per germline, CDR1 SEHNR and CDR2 FQNEAQ (reference sequence). The CDR3 region is CASSPGGREKLFF. The CDR3 bases are TGTGCCAGCAGTCCGGGTGGCCGAGAAAAACTGTTTTTT.

The chain employs TRBV27 and TRBJ2-3; D is perhaps TRBD2 (5 bases). The germline CDR1 and CDR2 sequences are MNHEY and SMNVEV (reference sequence). V gave up 6 bases and J gave up 5 bases, with 18 bases separating them. The CDR3 spans 15 residues. CDR3 residues: CASRRRASFGDTQYF. DNA for the CDR3: TGTGCCAGCAGGCGGCGGGCTAGCTTTGGAGATACGCAGTATTTT.

This clone was seen a few times. The DNA of the CDR3 is TGTGCCAGCAGACTTGGGACTAGCGGCTACAATGAGCAGTTCTTC. Translated, it gives CASRLGTSGYNEQFF. This chain joins TRBV7-9 and TRBJ2-1; TRBD2 aligns across 11 bases. The germline V gene has CDR1 SEHNR and CDR2 FQNEAQ (reference sequence). The CDR3 runs to 15 residues. Trimming at V came to 6 bases and at J to 3 bases, leaving 4 bases not matched to a gene.

This chain joins TRBV2 and TRBJ1-1; TRBD1 agrees at 8 bases. CDR1 is SNHLY and CDR2 is FYNNEI in the germline V gene. J lost 2 bases, V lost 5 bases, and 1 base had no gene match. The CDR3 sequence is 13 residues long. CDR3 sequence (DNA): TGTGCCAGCAGTACAGGGGGAAACACTGAAGCTTTCTTT. As protein: CASSTGGNTEAFF.

V and J are TRBV29-1 and TRBJ2-3; TRBD2 is a possible D gene (8 bases). Germline values: CDR1 SQVTM, CDR2 ANQGSEA. This CDR3 has 14 amino acids. CDR3 nucleotide sequence: TGCGGAGGGGGCGGGGCGGGAGGTCCGGATACGCAGTATTTT. This translates into CGGGGAGGPDTQYF.

Turning to this clone: Mismatch with germline at one junction end may stem from a read error. The chain recombines TRBV2 with TRBJ1-2; the D gene is possibly TRBD1 (6 bases). Germline values: CDR1 SNHLY, CDR2 FYNNEI. The CDR3 spans 11 residues. The CDR3 here is CASSEEAGASF. Written as DNA, the CDR3 is TGTGCCAGCAGTGAAGAGGCAGGGGCGTCCTTC.

The V gene is TRBV6-5, the J gene TRBJ1-2; perhaps TRBD1 as D (5 bases). The CDR3 sequence is 14 residues long. Trimming shortened V by 6 bases and J by 2 bases, and 13 bases separated the two germline ends. Germline lookup yields CDR1 MNHEY and CDR2 SVGAGI. The CDR3 DNA reads TGTGCCAGCAGAGGCACAGGTACCAACTATGGCTACACCTTC. This sequence encodes CASRGTGTNYGYTF.

The rearrangement uses TRBV6-4 and TRBJ1-5; 8 bases align to TRBD1. This CDR3 is built from 15 residues. V was clipped by 6 bases and J by 4 bases; unmatched bases: 8. Germline assignment: CDR1 MRHNA and CDR2 SNTAGT. The CDR3 DNA follows: TGTGCCAGCAGACTAGGGACAGGTCCTAATCAGCCCCAGCATTTT. Translation gives CASRLGTGPNQPQHF.

The V gene is TRBV11-3, the J gene TRBJ2-7; TRBD2 matches at 7 bases. J was trimmed by 3 bases and V by 1 base; bases with no gene match: 9. Germline CDR1 SGHNT, CDR2 YENEEA. CDR3 size: 16 residues. CDR3 in DNA: TGTGCCAGCAGCTTAGGGGCGGGGACTATTTACTACGAGCAGTACTTC. Its protein product is CASSLGAGTIYYEQYF.

In its sample, this clone was seen once. The V call is TRBV6-5, the J call TRBJ1-1; TRBD1 matches at 9 bases. After removal of 2 bases from V and 3 bases from J, the junction contained 7 bases not matched to a gene. CDR3 length equals 16 residues. Looked up from germline, CDR1 is MNHEY and CDR2 is SVGAGI. The CDR3 loop is CASSYPGTGRDTEAFF. The CDR3 DNA sequence: TGTGCCAGCAGTTACCCCGGGACAGGGAGGGACACTGAAGCTTTCTTT.

The V call is TRBV7-2, the J call TRBJ1-2, with D unclear. The germline V gene encodes CDR1 SGHTA and CDR2 FQGNSA. Trimming removed 5 bases at V and 1 base at J, with 11 bases between. CDR3 length equals 14 residues. In nucleotides, the CDR3 is TGTGCCAGCAGCCCAGAAACCCATAACTATGGCTACACCTTC. This translates into CASSPETHNYGYTF.

The rearrangement uses TRBV5-1 and TRBJ2-5, with D uncertain. V was cut by 7 bases and J by 1 base, with 14 bases left in between. The CDR3 totals 14 residues. The germline V gene has CDR1 SGHRS and CDR2 YFSETQ. The CDR3 bases are TGCGCCAGCGGGCCCCACACCACCCAAGAGACCCAGTACTTC. This codes for CASGPHTTQETQYF.

This clone was detected only once. The V and J genes are TRBV5-1 and TRBJ2-7; D call uncertain. Trimming pared 1 base from V and 0 bases from J, leaving 8 bases between. Germline V gives CDR1 SGHRS, CDR2 YFSETQ. The CDR3 runs 14 residues. CDR3 residues: CASSLLAASYEQYF. CDR3 in DNA: TGCGCCAGCAGCTTGCTTGCGGCCTCCTACGAGCAGTACTTC.

This chain connects TRBV19 to TRBJ2-3, with 10 bases fitting TRBD2. The CDR3 length is 15 residues. The trim removed 5 bases at V and 2 bases at J, leaving 4 bases unmatched. Germline V gene sequence: CDR1 LNHDA, CDR2 SQIVND (reference sequence). CDR3 protein: CASSLLAGNTDTQYF. CDR3 DNA: TGTGCCAGTAGTTTACTAGCGGGGAACACAGATACGCAGTATTTT.

The chain has TRBV11-2 and TRBJ2-3; 9 bases map to TRBD2. The CDR3 sequence is 19 residues long. Looked up from germline, CDR1 is SGHAT and CDR2 is FQNNGV. V was clipped by 2 bases and J by 0 bases; unmatched bases: 12. The CDR3 spells CASSLRLGVAGGSTDTQYF. CDR3 sequence (DNA): TGTGCCAGCAGCTTAAGGTTGGGCGTGGCGGGAGGGAGCACAGATACGCAGTATTTT.

The chain is built from TRBV10-3 and TRBJ2-3, with 8 nucleotides matching TRBD2. J gave up 4 bases and V 7 bases, and 16 bases lay outside the gene matches. CDR1 is ENHRY and CDR2 is SYGVKD in the germline V gene. This CDR3 is built from 17 residues. The CDR3: CAITPGSGTLTPDTQYF. Written as DNA, the CDR3 is TGTGCCATCACCCCGGGTAGCGGGACTTTGACTCCAGATACGCAGTATTTT.

The chain has TRBV7-6 and TRBJ2-2; 9 positions agree with TRBD1. Germline-derived CDR1 and CDR2 are SGHVS and FNYEAQ. This CDR3 contains 12 residues. The V segment lost 7 bases and the J segment 13 bases; nucleotides outside the gene matches: 7. CDR3 loop: CASNPQGAGLFF. As DNA, the CDR3 is TGTGCCAGCAACCCACAGGGGGCCGGGCTGTTTTTT.

Notes on this clone: Relative to the germline gene, one junction end is altered; a read error may explain this. The chain has TRBV7-9 and TRBJ2-7; 9 bases agree with TRBD1. The CDR3 runs to 15 residues. Germline V CDR1 and CDR2: SEHNR, FQNEAQ (reference sequence). Written as DNA, the CDR3 is TGTTCCAGCAGCTTATACAGGGGGCCGACGTACGAGCAGTACTTC. Protein: CSSSLYRGPTYEQYF.

V and J are TRBV5-1 and TRBJ2-7, with 10 bases aligning to TRBD2. J was trimmed by 3 bases and V by 2 bases; bases with no gene match: 8. In germline, CDR1 is SGHRS, CDR2 YFSETQ. The CDR3 contains 16 residues. CDR3 sequence reads: CASSFGGSGRFYEQYF. The DNA for the CDR3 is TGCGCCAGCAGCTTCGGAGGTAGCGGGAGGTTCTACGAGCAGTACTTC.